Below are 8 T cell receptor beta chains sequenced from a single sample in a study of T cells in Graves' hyperthyroidism and ophthalmopathy. RNA transcripts served as the template for amplifying TCR beta CDR3 regions. First-round RT-PCR targeting the TCR CDR3 was performed with the HTBI primer set. One entry per CDR3 protein, called by TCRdb with MiXCR from the multiplex PCR reads. The sample comprises 490,000 or so distinct CDR3 sequences, around 43% of which are singletons, and 35% to 50% rests with the top ten. Sequenced: peripheral blood or thyroid tissue (not recorded which). All receptors come from an adult woman with Graves' disease, either hyperthyroidism or ophthalmopathy (not recorded which).

In regard to this clonotype: The germline gene is not matched at one end of the junction; a read error may be the cause. The rearrangement uses TRBV7-6 and TRBJ2-5, with 8 bases that match TRBD2. CDR1 SGHVS and CDR2 FNYEAQ come from the germline V gene. The CDR3 is 16 amino acids. The CDR3: CASSLDPTSDQETQYF. Here the CDR3 DNA reads TGTGCTAGCAGCTTAGACCCGACTAGCGACCAAGAGACCCAGTACTTC.

There are many counts of this clonotype. The chain has TRBV6-5 and TRBJ1-4, with TRBD1 identical over 8 bases. Germline V CDR1 and CDR2: MNHEY, SVGAGI. The CDR3 covers 16 residues. With 0 bases clipped from V and 8 bases from J, the junction kept 8 bases outside the gene matches. This chain's CDR3 is CASSYSSAGGAEKLFF. The CDR3 DNA sequence: TGTGCCAGCAGTTACTCGAGTGCAGGGGGCGCGGAAAAACTGTTTTTT.

A few counts support this clonotype. The rearrangement joins TRBV10-3 to TRBJ1-6; a possible D gene is TRBD1 (6 bases). The V and J ends lost 6 bases and 5 bases respectively, with 8 bases between them. The CDR3 length is 13 residues. Germline loops: CDR1 ENHRY, CDR2 SYGVKD. DNA for the CDR3: TGTGCCATCAGATGGACAGATAATTCACCCCTCCACTTT. Encoded protein: CAIRWTDNSPLHF.

The chain is built from TRBV7-2 and TRBJ1-1; D possibly corresponds to TRBD1 (6 bases). This CDR3 has 16 residues. CDR1 is SGHTA and CDR2 is FQGNSA in the germline V gene. The V end lost 5 bases, the J end lost 5 bases, and 21 bases lay between the germline ends. The CDR3 coding sequence is TGTGCCAGCAGCCCCAGGGGTAGGCCCTCGGGGACTGAAGCTTTCTTT. Translation: CASSPRGRPSGTEAFF.

The chain couples TRBV2 to TRBJ2-2, with D perhaps matching TRBD2 (5 bases). Trimming left V 5 bases short and J 6 bases short, with 13 bases between. The CDR3 is made up of 14 amino acids. The germline V gene encodes CDR1 SNHLY and CDR2 FYNNEI. The CDR3 is CASSILVLAGELFF. The DNA of the CDR3 is TGTGCCAGCAGTATACTAGTACTCGCCGGGGAGCTGTTTTTT.

This chain joins TRBV15 and TRBJ2-5, with 9 bases aligning to TRBD1. Losses at the gene ends were 2 bases for V and 5 bases for J; bases not matched to a gene: 12. The CDR3 contains 17 residues. In germline, CDR1 is LNHNV, CDR2 YYDKDF (reference sequence). CDR3 in amino acids: CATSRTLPGTGRETQYF. The CDR3, as DNA: TGTGCCACCAGCAGAACTCTCCCCGGGACAGGGCGGGAGACCCAGTACTTC. Based on the CDR3 plus reference TRBV15 and TRBJ2-5, the full variable domain is DAMVIQNPRYQVTQFGKPVTLSCSQTLNHNVMYWYQQKSSQAPKLLFHYYDKDFNNEADTPDNFQSRRPNTSFCFLDIRSPGLGDTAMYLCATSRTLPGTGRETQYFGPGTRLLVL.

The V gene is TRBV24-1, the J gene TRBJ2-6; D gene unclear. Germline lookup yields CDR1 KGHDR and CDR2 SFDVKD. The V and J ends lost 1 base and 0 bases respectively, with 0 bases between them. This CDR3 has 14 amino acids. CDR3 sequence reads: CATSDFSGANVLTF. CDR3 nucleotide sequence: TGTGCCACCAGTGATTTCTCTGGGGCCAACGTCCTGACTTTC.

About this clonotype: A clone one base away is much larger, so this may be a read error. This rearrangement joins TRBV7-6 to TRBJ1-5; 8 bases line up with TRBD1. CDR3 length: 13 residues. Per germline, CDR1 SGHVS and CDR2 FNYEAQ. Unmatched junction bases numbered 4, after V lost 5 bases and J lost 7 bases. The CDR3 coding sequence is TGTGCCAGCAGCCAGGACAGGGCCCAGCCCCAGCATTTT. Amino acids: CASSQDRAQPQHF.